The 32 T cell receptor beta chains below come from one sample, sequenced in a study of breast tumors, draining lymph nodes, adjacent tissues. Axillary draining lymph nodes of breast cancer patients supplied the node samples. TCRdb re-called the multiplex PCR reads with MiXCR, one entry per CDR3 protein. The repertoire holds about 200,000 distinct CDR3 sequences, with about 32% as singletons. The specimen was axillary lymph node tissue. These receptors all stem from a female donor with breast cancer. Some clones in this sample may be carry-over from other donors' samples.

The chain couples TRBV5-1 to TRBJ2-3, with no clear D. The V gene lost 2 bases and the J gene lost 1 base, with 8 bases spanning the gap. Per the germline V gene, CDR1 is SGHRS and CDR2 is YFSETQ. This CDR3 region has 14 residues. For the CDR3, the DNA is TGCGCCAGCAGCTTTTCTCGGGGCACAGATACGCAGTATTTT. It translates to CASSFSRGTDTQYF.

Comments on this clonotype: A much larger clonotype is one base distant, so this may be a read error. The CDR3, as DNA: TGCAGTGCTAGGTCCCCACAGGGCGGCACTTCACCCCTCCACTTT. Its translation: CSARSPQGGTSPLHF. The genes are TRBV20-1 and TRBJ1-6, with D possibly being TRBD1 (6 bases). The CDR3 sequence is 15 residues long. The germline V and J ends were trimmed by 3 bases and 9 bases, with 18 bases remaining between them. CDR1 and CDR2 (germline): DFQATT, SNEGSKA (reference sequence).

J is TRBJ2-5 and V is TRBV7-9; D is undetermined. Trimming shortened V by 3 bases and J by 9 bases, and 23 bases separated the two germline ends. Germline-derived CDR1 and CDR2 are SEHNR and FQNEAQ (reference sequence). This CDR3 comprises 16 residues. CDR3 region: CASSFATGSYVQPQYF. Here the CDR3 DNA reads TGTGCCAGCAGCTTCGCTACCGGGTCCTACGTTCAGCCCCAGTACTTC.

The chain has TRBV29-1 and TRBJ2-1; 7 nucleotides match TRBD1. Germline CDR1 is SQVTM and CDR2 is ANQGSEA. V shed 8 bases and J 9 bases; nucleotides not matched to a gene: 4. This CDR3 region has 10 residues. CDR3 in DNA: TGCAGCCAAGAGGGGGCTGAGCAGTTCTTC. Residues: CSQEGAEQFF.

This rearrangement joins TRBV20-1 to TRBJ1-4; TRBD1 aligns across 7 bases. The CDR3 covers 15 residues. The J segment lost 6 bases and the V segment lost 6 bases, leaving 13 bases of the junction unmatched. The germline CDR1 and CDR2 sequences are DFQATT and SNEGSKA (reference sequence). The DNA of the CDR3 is TGCAGTGCCAGTTGGGGCGGGACAGTAGATGAAAAACTGTTTTTT. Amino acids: CSASWGGTVDEKLFF.

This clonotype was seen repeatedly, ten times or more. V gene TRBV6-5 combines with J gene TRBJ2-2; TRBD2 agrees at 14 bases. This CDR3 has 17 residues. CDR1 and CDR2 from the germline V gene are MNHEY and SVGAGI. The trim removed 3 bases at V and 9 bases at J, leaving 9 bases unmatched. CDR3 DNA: TGTGCCAGCAGTTATATCCGGACTAGCGGGGGGATCAGGGAGCTGTTTTTT. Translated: CASSYIRTSGGIRELFF.

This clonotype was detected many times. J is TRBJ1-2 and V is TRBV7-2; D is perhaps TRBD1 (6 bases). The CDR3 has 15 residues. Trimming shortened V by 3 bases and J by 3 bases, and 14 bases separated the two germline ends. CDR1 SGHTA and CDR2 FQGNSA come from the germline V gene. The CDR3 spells CASSFAPGVYYGYTF. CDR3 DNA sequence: TGTGCCAGCAGCTTTGCCCCAGGGGTATACTATGGCTACACCTTC.

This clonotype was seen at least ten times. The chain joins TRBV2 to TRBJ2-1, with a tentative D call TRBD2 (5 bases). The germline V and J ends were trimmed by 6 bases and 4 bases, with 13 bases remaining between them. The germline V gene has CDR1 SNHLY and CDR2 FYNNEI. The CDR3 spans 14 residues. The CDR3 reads CASSPGILYNEQFF. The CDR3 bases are TGTGCCAGCAGCCCCGGGATCCTATACAATGAGCAGTTCTTC.

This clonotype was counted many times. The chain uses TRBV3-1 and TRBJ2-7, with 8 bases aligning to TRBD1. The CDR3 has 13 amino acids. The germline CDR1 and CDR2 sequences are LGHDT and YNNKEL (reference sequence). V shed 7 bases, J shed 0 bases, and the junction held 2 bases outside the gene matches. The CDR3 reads CASNQGASYEQYF. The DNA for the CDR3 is TGTGCCAGCAACCAGGGGGCCTCCTACGAGCAGTACTTC.

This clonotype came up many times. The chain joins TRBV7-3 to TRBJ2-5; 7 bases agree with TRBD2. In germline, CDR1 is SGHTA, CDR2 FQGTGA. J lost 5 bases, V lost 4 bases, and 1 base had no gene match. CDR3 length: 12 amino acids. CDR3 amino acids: CASSSGGETQYF. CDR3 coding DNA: TGTGCCAGCAGCTCCGGGGGGGAGACCCAGTACTTC.

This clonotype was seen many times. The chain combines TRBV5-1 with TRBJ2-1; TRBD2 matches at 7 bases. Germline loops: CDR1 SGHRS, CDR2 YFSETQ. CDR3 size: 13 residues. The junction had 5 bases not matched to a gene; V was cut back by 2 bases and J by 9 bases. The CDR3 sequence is CASSFGGGLEQFF. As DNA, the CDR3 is TGCGCCAGCAGCTTCGGCGGGGGTCTTGAGCAGTTCTTC.

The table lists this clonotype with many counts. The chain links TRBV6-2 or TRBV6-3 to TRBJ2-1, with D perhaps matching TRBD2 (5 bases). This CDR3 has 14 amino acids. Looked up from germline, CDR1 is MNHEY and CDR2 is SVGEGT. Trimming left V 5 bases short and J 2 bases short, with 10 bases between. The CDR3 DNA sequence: TGTGCCAGCAGTAGAAAACTAGCCTACAATGAGCAGTTCTTC. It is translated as CASSRKLAYNEQFF.

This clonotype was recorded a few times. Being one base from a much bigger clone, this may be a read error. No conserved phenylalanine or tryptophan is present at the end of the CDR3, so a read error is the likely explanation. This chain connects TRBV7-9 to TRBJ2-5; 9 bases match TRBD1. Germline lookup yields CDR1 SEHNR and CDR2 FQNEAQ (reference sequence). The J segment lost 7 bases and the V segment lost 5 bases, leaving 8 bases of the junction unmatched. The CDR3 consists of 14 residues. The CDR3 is CASSLQGARGTQYL. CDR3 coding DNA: TGTGCCAGCAGCCTACAGGGGGCCCGGGGGACCCAGTACCTC.

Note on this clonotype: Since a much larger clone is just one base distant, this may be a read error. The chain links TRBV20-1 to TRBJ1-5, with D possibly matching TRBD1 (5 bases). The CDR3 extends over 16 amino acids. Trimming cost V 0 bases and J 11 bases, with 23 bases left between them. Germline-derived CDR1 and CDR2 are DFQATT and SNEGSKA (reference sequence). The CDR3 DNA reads TGCAGTGCTAGAGATCGGGGAGGGGAACCCAACCGGGCCCAGCATTTT. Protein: CSARDRGGEPNRAQHF.

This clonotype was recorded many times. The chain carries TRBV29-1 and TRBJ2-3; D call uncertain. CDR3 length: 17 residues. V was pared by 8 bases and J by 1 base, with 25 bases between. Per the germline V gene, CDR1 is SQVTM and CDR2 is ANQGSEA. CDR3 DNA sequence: TGCAGCTGTCCGGCGGCTACGCAGTCCCCCCGCACAGATACGCAGTATTTT. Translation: CSCPAATQSPRTDTQYF.

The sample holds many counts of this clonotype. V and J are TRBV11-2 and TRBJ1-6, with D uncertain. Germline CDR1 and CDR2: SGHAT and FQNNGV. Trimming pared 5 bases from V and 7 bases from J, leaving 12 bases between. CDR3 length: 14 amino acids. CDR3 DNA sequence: TGTGCCAGCAGCATCCGGAGTGGGAATTCACCCCTCCACTTT. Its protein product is CASSIRSGNSPLHF.

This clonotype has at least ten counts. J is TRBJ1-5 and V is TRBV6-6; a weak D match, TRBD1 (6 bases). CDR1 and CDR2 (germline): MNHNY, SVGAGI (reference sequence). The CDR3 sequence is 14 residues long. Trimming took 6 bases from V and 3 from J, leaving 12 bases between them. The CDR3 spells CASRRGGDNQPQHF. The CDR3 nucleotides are TGTGCCAGCAGAAGGGGGGGGGACAATCAGCCCCAGCATTTT.

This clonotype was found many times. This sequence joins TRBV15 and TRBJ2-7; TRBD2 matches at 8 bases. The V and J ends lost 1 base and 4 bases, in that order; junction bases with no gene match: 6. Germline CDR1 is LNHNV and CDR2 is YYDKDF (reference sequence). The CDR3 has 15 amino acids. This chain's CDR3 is CATSRVTSGTYEQYF. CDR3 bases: TGTGCCACCAGCAGAGTTACTAGCGGCACTTACGAGCAGTACTTC.

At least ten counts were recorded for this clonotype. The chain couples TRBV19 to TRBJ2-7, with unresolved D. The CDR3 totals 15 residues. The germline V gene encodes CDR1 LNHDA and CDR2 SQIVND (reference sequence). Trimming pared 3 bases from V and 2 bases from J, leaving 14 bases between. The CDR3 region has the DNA TGTGCCAGTAGTATCACTGGGTTAGGCCCCTACGAGCAGTACTTC. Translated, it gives CASSITGLGPYEQYF.

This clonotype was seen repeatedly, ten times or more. In DNA form, the CDR3 reads TGCAGTGCACCTAGCGACTCTTCGGATACGCAGTATTTT. This gives the protein CSAPSDSSDTQYF. The V gene is TRBV20-1, the J gene TRBJ2-3, with a weak D call TRBD2 (6 bases). CDR3 length: 13 amino acids. Germline V gives CDR1 DFQATT, CDR2 SNEGSKA (reference sequence). Trimming removed 6 bases from V and 6 bases from J, with 16 bases in between.

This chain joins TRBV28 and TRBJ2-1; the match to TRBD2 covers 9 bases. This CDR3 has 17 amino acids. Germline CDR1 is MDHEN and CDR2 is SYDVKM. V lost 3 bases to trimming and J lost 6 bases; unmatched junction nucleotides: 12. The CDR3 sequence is CASSFSGRHRLGNEQFF. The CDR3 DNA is TGTGCCAGCAGTTTTAGCGGGAGACATCGTTTGGGCAATGAGCAGTTCTTC.

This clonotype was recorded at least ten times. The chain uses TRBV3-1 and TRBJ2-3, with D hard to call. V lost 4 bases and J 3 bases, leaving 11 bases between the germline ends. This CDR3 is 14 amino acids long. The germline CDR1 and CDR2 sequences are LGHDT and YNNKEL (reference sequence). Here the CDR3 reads CASSLGRRTDTQYF. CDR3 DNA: TGTGCCAGCAGCCTAGGGCGGCGGACAGATACGCAGTATTTT.

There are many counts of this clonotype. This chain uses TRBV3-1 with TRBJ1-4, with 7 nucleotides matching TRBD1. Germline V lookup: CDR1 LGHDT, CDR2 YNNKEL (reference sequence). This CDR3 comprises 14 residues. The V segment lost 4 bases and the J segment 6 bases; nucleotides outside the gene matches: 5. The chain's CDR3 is CASSPYDRDEKLFF. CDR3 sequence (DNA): TGTGCCAGCAGCCCCTACGACAGGGATGAAAAACTGTTTTTT.

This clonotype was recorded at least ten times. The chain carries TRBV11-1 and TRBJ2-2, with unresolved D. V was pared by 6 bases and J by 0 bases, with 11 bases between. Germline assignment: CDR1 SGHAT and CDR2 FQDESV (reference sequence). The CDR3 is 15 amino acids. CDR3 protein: CASRGLAANTGELFF. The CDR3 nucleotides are TGTGCCAGCAGGGGTTTGGCAGCGAACACCGGGGAGCTGTTTTTT. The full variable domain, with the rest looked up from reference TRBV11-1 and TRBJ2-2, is EAEVAQSPRYKITEKSQAVAFWCDPISGHATLYWYRQILGQGPELLVQFQDESVVDDSQLPKDRFSAERLKGVDSTLKIQPAELGDSAMYLCASRGLAANTGELFFGEGSRLTVL.

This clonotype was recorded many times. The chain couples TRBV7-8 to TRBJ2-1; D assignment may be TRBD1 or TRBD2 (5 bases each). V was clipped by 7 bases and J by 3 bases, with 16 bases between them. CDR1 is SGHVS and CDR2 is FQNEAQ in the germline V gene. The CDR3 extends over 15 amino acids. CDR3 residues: CASTKEMGVYNEQFF. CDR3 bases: TGTGCCAGCACCAAAGAGATGGGGGTCTACAATGAGCAGTTCTTC. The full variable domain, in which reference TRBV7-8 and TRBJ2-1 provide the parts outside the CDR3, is GAGVSQSPRYKVAKRGQDVALRCDPISGHVSLFWYQQALGQGPEFLTYFQNEAQLDKSGLPSDRFFAERPEGSVSTLKIQRTQQEDSAVYLCASTKEMGVYNEQFFGPGTRLTVL.

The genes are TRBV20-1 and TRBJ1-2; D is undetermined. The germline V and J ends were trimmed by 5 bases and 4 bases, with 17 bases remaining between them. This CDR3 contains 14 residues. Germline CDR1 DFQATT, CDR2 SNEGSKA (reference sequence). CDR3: CSAWSPKRIYGYTF. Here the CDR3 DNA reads TGCAGTGCTTGGTCACCAAAACGCATCTATGGCTACACCTTC.

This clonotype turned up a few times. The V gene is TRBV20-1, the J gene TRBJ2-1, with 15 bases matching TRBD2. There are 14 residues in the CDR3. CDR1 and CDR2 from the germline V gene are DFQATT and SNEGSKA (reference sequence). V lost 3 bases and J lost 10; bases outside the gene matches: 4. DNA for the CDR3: TGCAGTGCTAGCGGGACTAGCGGGAGGTCAGAGCAGTTCTTC. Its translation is CSASGTSGRSEQFF.

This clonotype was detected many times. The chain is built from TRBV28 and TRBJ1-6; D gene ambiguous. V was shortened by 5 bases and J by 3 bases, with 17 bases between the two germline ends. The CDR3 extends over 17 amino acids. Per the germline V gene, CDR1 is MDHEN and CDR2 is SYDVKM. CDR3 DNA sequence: TGTGCCAGCAGTCCCCATTCCTCAGCGGGCTATAATTCACCCCTCCACTTT. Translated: CASSPHSSAGYNSPLHF. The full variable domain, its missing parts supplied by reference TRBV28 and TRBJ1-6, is DVKVTQSSRYLVKRTGEKVFLECVQDMDHENMFWYRQDPGLGLRLIYFSYDVKMKEKGDIPEGYSVSREKKERFSLILESASTNQTSMYLCASSPHSSAGYNSPLHFGNGTRLTVT.

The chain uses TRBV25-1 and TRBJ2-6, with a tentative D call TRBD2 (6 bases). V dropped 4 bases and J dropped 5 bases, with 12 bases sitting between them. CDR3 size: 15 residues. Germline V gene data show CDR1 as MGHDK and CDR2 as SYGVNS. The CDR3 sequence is CASSGGVAWANVLTF. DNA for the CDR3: TGTGCCAGCAGTGGCGGGGTAGCCTGGGCCAACGTCCTGACTTTC.

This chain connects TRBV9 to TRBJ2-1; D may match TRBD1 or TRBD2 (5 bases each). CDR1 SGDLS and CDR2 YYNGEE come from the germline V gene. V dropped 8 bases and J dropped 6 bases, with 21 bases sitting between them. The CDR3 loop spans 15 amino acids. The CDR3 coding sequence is TGTGCCAGGAGGCTCGGGACCACTAGGGTCAATGAGCAGTTCTTC. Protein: CARRLGTTRVNEQFF.

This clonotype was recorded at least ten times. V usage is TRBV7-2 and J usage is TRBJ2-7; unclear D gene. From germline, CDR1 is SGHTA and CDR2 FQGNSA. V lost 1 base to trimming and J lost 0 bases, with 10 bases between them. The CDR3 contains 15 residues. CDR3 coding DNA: TGTGCCAGCAGCTTAGGAACCTTGAACTCCTACGAGCAGTACTTC. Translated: CASSLGTLNSYEQYF.

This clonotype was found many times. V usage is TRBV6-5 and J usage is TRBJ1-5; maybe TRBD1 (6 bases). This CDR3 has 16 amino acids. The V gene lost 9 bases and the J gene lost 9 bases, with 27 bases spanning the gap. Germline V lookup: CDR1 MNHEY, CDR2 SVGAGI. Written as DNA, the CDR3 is TGTGCCAGTTCCCGTTTTCGTACAGGGACCTCAATGCCCCAGCATTTT. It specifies CASSRFRTGTSMPQHF.